These 31 T cell receptor beta chains were sequenced from one sample in a study of blood T cell repertoires in COVID-19. Clones were read by immunoSEQ multiplex PCR, and TCRdb kept only the in-frame ones, dropping some. The sample contains 250,000 to 350,000 clones, 87% of which appear only once. Material for sequencing was peripheral blood. These receptor sequences come from a woman between 45 and 65 years old who had recovered from COVID-19.

A note on this clone: Sequence at one end of the junction differs from germline and may be a read error. The gene calls are TRBV7-7 and TRBJ2-3; TRBD2 matches at 11 bases. The germline gives CDR1 SSHAT, CDR2 FNYEAQ (reference sequence). The length of the CDR3 is 15 residues. CDR3 coding DNA: TGTGCTAGCAGCTCCCAACTAGCGGGAGCAGGTACGCAGTATTTT. It translates to CASSSQLAGAGTQYF.

The gene calls are TRBV6-2 or TRBV6-3 and TRBJ2-1, with 15 bases matching TRBD2. Germline lookup yields CDR1 MNHEY and CDR2 SVGEGT. After removal of 5 bases from V and 5 bases from J, the junction contained 4 bases not matched to a gene. This CDR3 is 16 amino acids long. The CDR3 sequence is CASSLRTSGRDNEQFF. Written as DNA, the CDR3 is TGTGCCAGCAGTCTCCGGACTAGCGGGAGGGACAATGAGCAGTTCTTC.

The chain carries TRBV14 and TRBJ1-6; 7 bases agree with TRBD1. Germline trimming cut 6 bases from V and 8 bases from J; bases unmatched to any gene: 10. CDR1 and CDR2 (germline): SGHDN, FVKESK. The CDR3 extends over 15 amino acids. The CDR3 is CASSPRTGGHSPLHF. CDR3 DNA sequence: TGTGCCAGCAGTCCCAGGACAGGTGGGCATTCACCCCTCCACTTT.

This chain connects TRBV27 to TRBJ1-1; a weak D match, TRBD1 (6 bases). Germline loops: CDR1 MNHEY, CDR2 SMNVEV (reference sequence). Trimming took off 6 bases at V and 4 bases at J, with 15 bases between the two ends. This CDR3 comprises 14 residues. The CDR3 coding sequence is TGTGCCAGCAGCCGTCAGGGGCAGGGCACTGAAGCTTTCTTT. This encodes CASSRQGQGTEAFF.

The V gene is TRBV28, the J gene TRBJ2-7; D unclear. The CDR3 loop spans 15 amino acids. Germline-derived CDR1 and CDR2 are MDHEN and SYDVKM. Trimming removed 3 bases at V and 0 bases at J, with 12 bases between. The CDR3 protein is CASSFVVVSSYEQYF. CDR3 DNA sequence: TGTGCCAGCAGTTTCGTGGTCGTTAGCTCCTACGAGCAGTACTTC. Looking up the rest from reference TRBV28 and TRBJ2-7 gives the full variable domain: DVKVTQSSRYLVKRTGEKVFLECVQDMDHENMFWYRQDPGLGLRLIYFSYDVKMKEKGDIPEGYSVSREKKERFSLILESASTNQTSMYLCASSFVVVSSYEQYFGPGTRLTVT.

This clone showed up just once. The sample has other DNA sequences that encode this CDR3 too. This chain connects TRBV6-2 or TRBV6-3 to TRBJ2-1, with a tentative D call TRBD1 (5 bases). Trimming removed 3 bases from V and 9 bases from J, with 9 bases in between. From germline, CDR1 is MNHEY and CDR2 SVGEGT. The CDR3 runs 12 residues. In nucleotides, the CDR3 is TGTGCCAGCAGTTATTTAGGGGCTGAGCAGTTCTTC. It specifies CASSYLGAEQFF.

This clone was seen a single time. The J gene is TRBJ1-2, the V gene TRBV27; 7 bases align to TRBD1. The CDR3 is 16 amino acids. The germline CDR1 and CDR2 sequences are MNHEY and SMNVEV (reference sequence). V lost 5 bases, J lost 2 bases, and 11 bases stayed unmatched. The CDR3, as DNA: TGTGCCAGCAGTCCCCACCGGGACAGAGGGAACTATGGCTACACCTTC. Its protein product is CASSPHRDRGNYGYTF.

The chain joins TRBV3-1 (or the pseudogene TRBV3-2) to TRBJ1-2; the match to TRBD1 covers 7 bases. The germline V gene encodes CDR1 LGHDT and CDR2 YNNKEL (reference sequence). V lost 3 bases and J lost 2; bases outside the gene matches: 6. This CDR3 spans 15 amino acids. In DNA, the CDR3 is TGTGCCAGCAGCCACTCCGGGACAGTGAACTATGGCTACACCTTC. This encodes CASSHSGTVNYGYTF.

This chain uses TRBV7-3 with TRBJ2-2, with 7 bases matching TRBD2. The CDR3 consists of 17 residues. Germline values: CDR1 SGHTA, CDR2 FQGTGA. With 1 base clipped from V and 3 bases from J, the junction kept 8 bases outside the gene matches. The CDR3 DNA sequence: TGTGCCAGCAGCTTAATGGCTAGCGGAACCTACACCGGGGAGCTGTTTTTT. Translating gives CASSLMASGTYTGELFF.

The rearrangement links TRBV5-1 to TRBJ2-1; maybe TRBD1 (7 bases). Deletions cut 0 bases from V and 10 bases from J, with 20 bases between. Germline V gene data show CDR1 as SGHRS and CDR2 as YFSETQ. The CDR3 sequence is 16 residues long. The CDR3 spells CASSLDRAGGYGEQFF. In DNA, the CDR3 is TGCGCCAGCAGCTTGGATAGGGCAGGGGGGTACGGCGAGCAGTTCTTC.

A word on this clone: This sample also contains other DNA sequences that code for the same CDR3. The rearrangement links TRBV5-1 to TRBJ1-2, with D maybe TRBD1 (5 bases). Trimming pared 2 bases from V and 7 bases from J, leaving 9 bases between. Germline CDR1 reads SGHRS; CDR2 reads YFSETQ. This CDR3 has 12 residues. The CDR3 reads CASSLGRGGYTF. The DNA for the CDR3 is TGCGCCAGCAGCTTAGGTAGGGGTGGCTACACCTTC.

This clone was seen once. This chain joins TRBV18 and TRBJ2-1; 8 positions match TRBD2. CDR3 size: 17 residues. Germline lookup yields CDR1 KGHSH and CDR2 LQKENI. V lost 5 bases and J lost 5; bases outside the gene matches: 14. In DNA form, the CDR3 reads TGTGCCAGCTCAGCCCTAGTAGCGGGACAAATTAACAATGAGCAGTTCTTC. This gives the protein CASSALVAGQINNEQFF.

Here the CDR3 reads CASHRLMNTEAFF. CDR3 DNA: TGTGCCAGCCACAGATTAATGAACACTGAAGCTTTCTTT. The chain uses TRBV11-2 and TRBJ1-1; D is unresolved. Deletions cut 8 bases from V and 0 bases from J, with 10 bases between. The CDR3 length is 13 residues. Germline assignment: CDR1 SGHAT and CDR2 FQNNGV. Supplemented by reference TRBV11-2 and TRBJ1-1, the full variable domain reads EAGVAQSPRYKIIEKRQSVAFWCNPISGHATLYWYQQILGQGPKLLIQFQNNGVVDDSQLPKDRFSAERLKGVDSTLKIQPAKLEDSAVYLCASHRLMNTEAFFGQGTRLTVV.

This clone was observed a few times. The V and J genes are TRBV10-1 and TRBJ1-6, with TRBD1 identical over 7 bases. The junction had 13 bases not matched to a gene; V was cut back by 8 bases and J by 6 bases. The length of the CDR3 is 16 residues. CDR1 is WNHNN, CDR2 SYGVQD, per germline (reference sequence). CDR3 nucleotide sequence: TGCGCCAGCGGCCAAGGGACCGGGACAGCTAATTCACCCCTCCACTTT. This gives the protein CASGQGTGTANSPLHF.

J is TRBJ2-1 and V is TRBV9; 10 bases are a match to TRBD2. In germline, CDR1 is SGDLS, CDR2 YYNGEE. The CDR3 is made up of 18 amino acids. V gave up 1 base and J gave up 0 bases; unmatched junction bases: 7. CDR3 sequence: CASSVRGTSASSYNEQFF. In DNA, the CDR3 is TGTGCCAGCAGCGTACGCGGGACTAGCGCCAGCTCCTACAATGAGCAGTTCTTC.

The sample holds one count of this clone. The rearrangement uses TRBV6-5 and TRBJ1-1; TRBD1 matches 8 bases. V was pared by 2 bases and J by 5 bases, with 4 bases of the junction left unmatched. Germline values: CDR1 MNHEY, CDR2 SVGAGI. The CDR3 runs to 14 residues. For the CDR3, the DNA is TGTGCCAGCAGTTACAACGACAGGGGTACTGAAGCTTTCTTT. It codes for CASSYNDRGTEAFF.

The sample holds one count of this clone. The rearrangement joins TRBV19 to TRBJ1-3; no firm D call. Trimming left V 4 bases short and J 3 bases short, with 7 bases between. Germline CDR1 and CDR2: LNHDA and SQIVND (reference sequence). CDR3 size: 13 residues. CDR3 in DNA: TGTGCCAGTAGTACCCCCAATGGAAACACCATATATTTT. It specifies CASSTPNGNTIYF.

The chain employs TRBV14 and TRBJ1-1; 7 nucleotides line up with TRBD1. Germline CDR1 SGHDN, CDR2 FVKESK. The CDR3 spans 12 residues. Unmatched junction bases numbered 3, after V lost 8 bases and J lost 3 bases. In nucleotides, the CDR3 is TGTGCCAGCCGTGGGACAGACACTGAAGCTTTCTTT. Translation: CASRGTDTEAFF.

The chain uses TRBV7-2 and TRBJ2-5; 7 nucleotides agree with TRBD1. J gave up 1 base and V 5 bases, and 4 bases lay outside the gene matches. The CDR3 is made up of 14 amino acids. Looked up from germline, CDR1 is SGHTA and CDR2 is FQGNSA. CDR3 sequence: CASSPDRTQETQYF. CDR3 nucleotides: TGTGCCAGCAGCCCGGACAGGACCCAAGAGACCCAGTACTTC.

The rearrangement links TRBV10-3 to TRBJ2-1; D is unclear. The V gene's germline CDR1 is ENHRY and CDR2 SYGVKD. The CDR3 is 14 residues long. V was clipped by 0 bases and J by 9 bases, with 12 bases between them. The CDR3 DNA reads TGTGCCATCAGTGAGTCGTGGCAGGTTCCTGAGCAGTTCTTC. Protein product: CAISESWQVPEQFF.

The V and J genes are TRBV7-8 and TRBJ1-2; D gene uncertain. The germline V and J ends were trimmed by 5 bases and 3 bases, with 13 bases remaining between them. This CDR3 is built from 14 residues. Germline V gene sequence: CDR1 SGHVS, CDR2 FQNEAQ. The DNA of the CDR3 is TGTGCCAGCAGCCTCGGTTTCGTGGACTATGGCTACACCTTC. Protein sequence: CASSLGFVDYGYTF. The variable domain in full, completed from reference TRBV7-8 and TRBJ1-2, reads GAGVSQSPRYKVAKRGQDVALRCDPISGHVSLFWYQQALGQGPEFLTYFQNEAQLDKSGLPSDRFFAERPEGSVSTLKIQRTQQEDSAVYLCASSLGFVDYGYTFGSGTRLTVV.

The chain recombines TRBV5-4 with TRBJ1-2, with D maybe TRBD1 (5 bases). The CDR3 length is 14 residues. CDR1 is SGHNT and CDR2 is YYREEE in the germline V gene (reference sequence). The germline V and J ends were trimmed by 4 bases and 1 base, with 11 bases remaining between them. CDR3 loop: CASSATDYNYGYTF. As DNA, the CDR3 is TGTGCCAGCAGCGCGACAGATTATAACTATGGCTACACCTTC.

V is TRBV19 and J is TRBJ2-3, with TRBD2 matching 10 bases. Germline assignment: CDR1 LNHDA and CDR2 SQIVND (reference sequence). Losses at the gene ends were 5 bases for V and 4 bases for J; bases not matched to a gene: 6. The CDR3 contains 15 residues. The CDR3: CASSPSGGISDTQYF. CDR3 bases: TGTGCCAGTAGTCCTAGCGGGGGAATCTCAGATACGCAGTATTTT.

The J gene is TRBJ2-7, the V gene TRBV6-1, with D perhaps matching TRBD1 (5 bases). The CDR3 is 15 amino acids. Trimming pared 3 bases from V and 3 bases from J, leaving 15 bases between. CDR1 is MNHNS and CDR2 is SASEGT in the germline V gene. The CDR3 loop is CASSDEAGSGYEQYF. The CDR3 DNA reads as TGTGCCAGCAGTGACGAGGCAGGGTCAGGCTACGAGCAGTACTTC.

This clone was recorded at least ten times. This chain links TRBV28 with TRBJ2-2; 7 bases align to TRBD1. The germline V gene encodes CDR1 MDHEN and CDR2 SYDVKM. After removal of 5 bases from V and 6 bases from J, the junction contained 15 bases not matched to a gene. The CDR3 is made up of 17 amino acids. As DNA, the CDR3 is TGTGCCAGCAGTCCGACCAGGGACAGCCCTAGGTCCGGGGAGCTGTTTTTT. It specifies CASSPTRDSPRSGELFF.

The chain is built from TRBV11-3 and TRBJ2-3; TRBD2 matches 7 bases. V lost 3 bases, J lost 3 bases, and 3 bases stayed unmatched. Germline CDR1 reads SGHNT; CDR2 reads YENEEA. The CDR3 is 14 amino acids. The CDR3 region is CASSFSGETDTQYF. CDR3 DNA sequence: TGTGCCAGCAGCTTCAGCGGGGAAACAGATACGCAGTATTTT.

The V and J genes are TRBV11-2 and TRBJ1-6; D is perhaps TRBD1 (5 bases). There are 13 residues in the CDR3. Germline V gene data show CDR1 as SGHAT and CDR2 as FQNNGV. The V and J ends lost 4 bases and 9 bases respectively, with 10 bases between them. CDR3 region: CASSSSGGSPLHF. DNA of the CDR3: TGTGCCAGCAGCTCCTCGGGGGGTTCACCCCTCCACTTT.

This chain connects TRBV15 to TRBJ1-3; maybe TRBD1 (6 bases). The CDR3 is 17 amino acids. The V and J ends lost 2 bases and 0 bases respectively, with 14 bases between them. CDR1 is LNHNV and CDR2 is YYDKDF in the germline V gene (reference sequence). CDR3 sequence: CATSRNTGPLSGNTIYF. In DNA form, the CDR3 reads TGTGCCACCAGCAGAAATACAGGGCCCCTCTCTGGAAACACCATATATTTT. Together with reference TRBV15 and TRBJ1-3, the CDR3 gives the full variable domain: DAMVIQNPRYQVTQFGKPVTLSCSQTLNHNVMYWYQQKSSQAPKLLFHYYDKDFNNEADTPDNFQSRRPNTSFCFLDIRSPGLGDTAMYLCATSRNTGPLSGNTIYFGEGSWLTVV.

The chain is built from TRBV18 and TRBJ1-2; TRBD1 is a possible D gene (6 bases). Germline V lookup: CDR1 KGHSH, CDR2 LQKENI. The V gene lost 3 bases and the J gene lost 3 bases, with 8 bases spanning the gap. The CDR3 spans 13 residues. CDR3 sequence reads: CASSPDSDYGYTF. For the CDR3, the DNA is TGTGCCAGCTCACCGGACAGTGACTATGGCTACACCTTC.

The V and J genes are TRBV5-4 and TRBJ1-2; TRBD1 agrees at 9 bases. Germline lookup yields CDR1 SGHNT and CDR2 YYREEE (reference sequence). V lost 4 bases and J lost 5; bases outside the gene matches: 12. The CDR3 totals 16 residues. CDR3: CASSPGQGLLVYGYTF. In DNA form, the CDR3 reads TGTGCCAGCAGCCCGGGACAGGGTCTCCTCGTATATGGCTACACCTTC.

The chain employs TRBV30 and TRBJ1-1; D perhaps matches TRBD1 (5 bases). V dropped 0 bases and J dropped 0 bases, with 11 bases sitting between them. The CDR3 spans 15 residues. In germline, CDR1 is GTSNPN, CDR2 SVGIG (reference sequence). This CDR3 is CAWSVWGVMNTEAFF. DNA for the CDR3: TGTGCCTGGAGTGTATGGGGGGTAATGAACACTGAAGCTTTCTTT.